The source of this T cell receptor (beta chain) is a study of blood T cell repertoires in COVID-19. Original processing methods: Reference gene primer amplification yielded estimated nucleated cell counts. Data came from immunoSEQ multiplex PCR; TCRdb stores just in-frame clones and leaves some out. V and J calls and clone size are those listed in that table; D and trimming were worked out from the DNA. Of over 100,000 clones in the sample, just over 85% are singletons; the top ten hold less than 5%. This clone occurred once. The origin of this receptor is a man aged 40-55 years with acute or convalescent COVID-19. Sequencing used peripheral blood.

The CDR3 reads CASSGDKGSGANVLTF. DNA of the CDR3: TGTGCCAGCAGTGGGGACAAGGGCTCTGGGGCCAACGTCCTGACTTTC. The chain links TRBV2 to TRBJ2-6; TRBD1 might be the D (6 bases). The CDR3 length is 16 residues. The germline gives CDR1 SNHLY, CDR2 FYNNEI. V lost 4 bases to trimming and J lost 0 bases, with 10 bases between them.